This T cell receptor beta chain was recovered during a study of patients and donors after allogeneic stem cell transplantation. This clonotype has ten or more counts. Using its own MiXCR run on the RT-PCR reads, TCRdb lists one record per CDR3 protein. The table lists hundreds of thousands of distinct CDR3 sequences, approximately 16% of them singletons. Trimming cost V 0 bases and J 0 bases, with 15 bases left between them. Germline V gene sequence: CDR1 LNHNV, CDR2 YYDKDF (reference sequence). CDR3 length: 18 amino acids. The sequenced material came from blood, either unsorted or a sorted T cell fraction (not recorded which). The genes are TRBV15 and TRBJ2-1; D may be TRBD2 (5 bases). The sequence was obtained from a human donor who was either an allogeneic HSCT recipient or a stem cell or donor lymphocyte infusion donor (not recorded which). It is not recorded whose cells these are; they may come from a transplant donor. CDR3 loop: CATSRDLDGMSSYNEQFF. DNA of the CDR3: TGTGCCACCAGCAGAGATCTGGACGGGATGAGCTCCTACAATGAGCAGTTCTTC.